This passage covers 13 T cell receptor beta chains from one sample sequenced in a study of human T cells and chemical hapten exposure. Time point of the sample: healthy volunteer bleed at 2 weeks. Extraction yielded total RNA from whole blood (unfractionated). MiXCR, run by TCRdb on the RACE reads, gives a single entry per CDR3 protein. The table has 100,000 to 150,000 distinct CDR3 sequences, approximately 9.1% seen once. The sequencing sample was made of whole blood. These receptors were collected from a male donor in good health. Some clones in this sample may be carry-over from other donors' samples.

This clonotype was detected ten times or more. The rearrangement joins TRBV12-3 or TRBV12-4 to TRBJ2-5; weak D call: TRBD1 (6 bases). The V end lost 6 bases, the J end lost 0 bases, and 17 bases lay between the germline ends. This CDR3 has 16 amino acids. The CDR3 is CASSYRTGLDQETQYF. CDR3 DNA sequence: TGTGCCAGCAGCTACCGAACAGGGCTGGACCAAGAGACCCAGTACTTC.

This clonotype turned up a few times. J is TRBJ2-2 and V is TRBV27; TRBD2 matches at 13 bases. Per germline, CDR1 MNHEY and CDR2 SMNVEV (reference sequence). The V gene end was trimmed by 3 bases and the J gene end by 4 bases; junction bases not matched to a gene: 5. The CDR3 extends over 17 amino acids. For the CDR3, the DNA is TGTGCCAGCAGTTTCCTTAGGACTAGCGGGGGCACCGGGGAGCTGTTTTTT. It codes for CASSFLRTSGGTGELFF.

Many counts were recorded for this clonotype. CDR3: CASSPGTGGSPLHF. The CDR3 DNA sequence: TGCGCCAGCAGCCCCGGGACAGGGGGTTCACCCCTCCACTTT. The chain couples TRBV5-1 to TRBJ1-6, with 11 bases identical to TRBD1. With V trimmed by 4 bases and J by 9 bases, 3 bases remained unmatched. Germline V gene sequence: CDR1 SGHRS, CDR2 YFSETQ. The length of the CDR3 is 14 residues.

V is TRBV5-4 and J is TRBJ2-7; no firm D call. This CDR3 comprises 14 residues. Germline-derived CDR1 and CDR2 are SGHNT and YYREEE (reference sequence). V was trimmed by 1 base and J by 3 bases, leaving 11 bases between them. The CDR3 nucleotides are TGTGCCAGCAGCTTGTCCCCACAGAACTACGAGCAGTACTTC. The encoded protein is CASSLSPQNYEQYF.

This clonotype was recorded many times. The chain has TRBV6-6 and TRBJ1-3; 7 nucleotides match TRBD1. There are 16 residues in the CDR3. The V gene end was trimmed by 5 bases and the J gene end by 0 bases; junction bases not matched to a gene: 7. Germline-derived CDR1 and CDR2 are MNHNY and SVGAGI (reference sequence). CDR3 bases: TGTGCCAGCAGTACTTATAGGGGGCCCTCTGGAAACACCATATATTTT. Amino acid sequence: CASSTYRGPSGNTIYF.

The J gene is TRBJ2-5, the V gene TRBV4-2, with TRBD2 matching over 14 bases. The CDR3 length is 17 residues. The ends lost 4 bases at V and 1 base at J; junction bases unmatched: 5. The germline V gene encodes CDR1 LGHNA and CDR2 YNFKEQ. The CDR3 sequence is CASSPGTSGGVQETQYF. The CDR3 region has the DNA TGTGCCAGCAGCCCCGGGACTAGCGGGGGAGTCCAAGAGACCCAGTACTTC.

This clonotype was counted many times. This sequence joins TRBV29-1 and TRBJ2-7, with a possible D match to TRBD2 (5 bases). The germline V gene has CDR1 SQVTM and CDR2 ANQGSEA. This CDR3 is built from 14 residues. With 3 bases removed from V and 0 bases from J, the gap between germline ends came to 12 bases. DNA of the CDR3: TGCAGCGTTGAGGGCGGAGGAAGCTCCTACGAGCAGTACTTC. Protein product: CSVEGGGSSYEQYF.

This clonotype was recorded many times. The chain employs TRBV6-6 and TRBJ2-4; 8 nucleotides align to TRBD2. Losses at the gene ends were 5 bases for V and 1 base for J; bases not matched to a gene: 4. The CDR3 covers 15 residues. Per the germline V gene, CDR1 is MNHNY and CDR2 is SVGAGI (reference sequence). CDR3 amino acids: CASSGSGVAKNIQYF. DNA for the CDR3: TGTGCCAGCAGTGGTAGCGGGGTTGCCAAAAACATTCAGTACTTC.

The sample holds a few counts of this clonotype. V and J are TRBV29-1 and TRBJ1-4; no clear D. With 4 bases removed from V and 6 bases from J, the gap between germline ends came to 15 bases. The CDR3 loop spans 14 amino acids. Germline loops: CDR1 SQVTM, CDR2 ANQGSEA. DNA of the CDR3: TGCAGCGTTGGTGGAATCTTAAGGGATGAAAAACTGTTTTTT. Its translation: CSVGGILRDEKLFF.

This clonotype has ten or more counts. This chain uses TRBV2 with TRBJ1-2, with D hard to call. The CDR3 contains 14 residues. The V end was cut by 1 base, the J end by 4 bases, with 10 bases between. Germline loops: CDR1 SNHLY, CDR2 FYNNEI. CDR3 sequence reads: CASSEEAPVYGYTF. CDR3 DNA: TGTGCCAGCAGTGAAGAGGCACCGGTCTATGGCTACACCTTC. The full variable domain, in which reference TRBV2 and TRBJ1-2 provide the parts outside the CDR3, is EPEVTQTPSHQVTQMGQEVILRCVPISNHLYFYWYRQILGQKVEFLVSFYNNEISEKSEIFDDQFSVERPDGSNFTLKIRSTKLEDSAMYFCASSEEAPVYGYTFGSGTRLTVV.

This clonotype was recorded many times. The chain combines TRBV4-1 with TRBJ2-1; 7 positions agree with TRBD2. V lost 4 bases and J lost 0; bases outside the gene matches: 6. The V gene's germline CDR1 is MGHRA and CDR2 YSYEKL. The length of the CDR3 is 16 residues. The CDR3 loop reads CASSLPAGSSYNEQFF. CDR3 coding DNA: TGCGCCAGCAGCCTCCCAGCGGGGAGCTCCTACAATGAGCAGTTCTTC.

The genes are TRBV7-3 and TRBJ1-1; possibly TRBD1 for D (6 bases). CDR3 size: 15 residues. Germline CDR1 is SGHTA and CDR2 is FQGTGA. Trimming removed 3 bases from V and 0 bases from J, with 11 bases in between. As DNA, the CDR3 is TGTGCCAGCAGCTTGGGGGGCAGAGTGAACACTGAAGCTTTCTTT. Protein: CASSLGGRVNTEAFF.

Only a few counts were recorded for this clonotype. This chain links TRBV5-1 with TRBJ2-3; D perhaps matches TRBD2 (7 bases). The V gene lost 6 bases and the J gene lost 4 bases, with 15 bases spanning the gap. Germline V CDR1 and CDR2: SGHRS, YFSETQ. CDR3 length equals 14 residues. The CDR3 coding sequence is TGCGCCAGCACCGCTCGGGGGGCACCAGATACGCAGTATTTT. Translation: CASTARGAPDTQYF.